The table lists the clone carrying this T cell receptor beta chain with a few counts. The antigen remains unidentified. Each TRB amplification used roughly 250-550 ng of genomic DNA from blood. The sample belongs to a study of T and B cells in COVID-19 patients. Study information: At median age approximately 37 years, recovered patients were younger than active-infection patients at about 62. Study-level points and caveats: Early severe-case samples and blood from mildly ill patients during symptoms were in short supply. No sequencing was yet done of CD4+, regulatory or CD8+ subsets, or of SARS-CoV-2-responsive or tetramer+ sorted cells.

The CDR3 has 13 amino acids. Between the trimmed V and J ends, which lost 4 bases and 4 bases, there was a span of 11 bases. Germline CDR1 SGHKS, CDR2 YYEKEE (reference sequence). TRB rearrangements were amplified by multiplex PCR with BIOMED2 TRB-A/B primers. TCRdb itself ran the multiplex PCR reads through MiXCR, one entry per CDR3 protein. The data contain about 16,000 distinct CDR3 sequences, 25% to 30% of them singletons. The chain uses TRBV5-5 and TRBJ1-2; D not certain. The receptor's source is a human donor who had recovered from COVID-19. Source material: blood. This CDR3 reads CASSLGPRYGYTF. CDR3 DNA sequence: TGTGCCAGCAGCCTAGGACCCCGCTATGGCTACACCTTC.